This T cell receptor (beta chain) was sequenced during a study of response to subunit inactivated influenza vaccine. Overall study results and limits: Each seasonal influenza vaccination recruits few new T cells, the authors suggested.

V was shortened by 3 bases and J by 1 base, with 15 bases between the two germline ends. This CDR3 contains 16 residues. Per the germline V gene, CDR1 is SGHNT and CDR2 is YYREEE (reference sequence). As regards this clonotype: The antigen is not known.

TCRdb itself ran the RT-PCR reads through MiXCR, one entry per CDR3 protein. The table has a few hundred thousand distinct CDR3 sequences, about 12% seen once. The chain joins TRBV5-4 to TRBJ2-3; D is possibly TRBD1 or TRBD2 (5 bases each). Sequencing was performed on non-naive T cells sorted from PBMCs, taken approximately 15 days before vaccination. The origin of this receptor is a man over 45 who received an inactivated influenza vaccine. In DNA form, the CDR3 reads TGTGCCAGCAGCTCCCGGGGCAGCGGACGCACAGATACGCAGTATTTT. Translation: CASSSRGSGRTDTQYF.